Listed here are 4 T cell receptor beta chains from one sample, sequenced in a study of cytomegalovirus exposure and HLA in healthy donors. The PCR made use of 60 Vbeta and 13 Jbeta primers. Here immunoSEQ multiplex PCR was the method, and the copy in TCRdb shows in-frame clones only, minus some. The sample has about 180,000 clones; 82% are singletons. The specimen was PBMCs. These TCRs come from a man in his forties in good health and CMV-seronegative.

The rearrangement joins TRBV6-5 to TRBJ1-3; D ambiguous. The CDR3 has 15 amino acids. Trimming left V 5 bases short and J 0 bases short, with 11 bases between. The germline V gene has CDR1 MNHEY and CDR2 SVGAGI. CDR3: CASSNRRISGNTIYF. CDR3 bases: TGTGCCAGCAGTAACAGACGGATCTCTGGAAACACCATATATTTT.

V is TRBV28 and J is TRBJ1-2; 9 positions agree with TRBD1. Germline CDR1 and CDR2: MDHEN and SYDVKM. This CDR3 is built from 13 residues. V lost 6 bases, J lost 6 bases, and 5 bases stayed unmatched. Here the CDR3 reads CASSQRTGDGYTF. The CDR3 DNA sequence: TGTGCCAGCAGCCAAAGGACAGGGGATGGCTACACCTTC.

The chain is built from TRBV10-3 and TRBJ1-1, with 7 bases lining up with TRBD1. Germline V lookup: CDR1 ENHRY, CDR2 SYGVKD. V dropped 6 bases and J dropped 2; count of bases not matched to a gene: 3. This CDR3 comprises 13 residues. The CDR3 region is CAIRAGGNTEAFF. In DNA, the CDR3 is TGTGCCATCAGAGCAGGGGGAAACACTGAAGCTTTCTTT.

The chain couples TRBV7-9 to TRBJ1-4; TRBD1 matches at 7 bases. CDR1 and CDR2 (germline): SEHNR, FQNEAQ (reference sequence). This CDR3 spans 17 amino acids. V shed 5 bases and J 0 bases; nucleotides not matched to a gene: 9. The CDR3 nucleotides read TGTGCCAGCAGCCTCAGGACAGGAGACGCAACTAATGAAAAACTGTTTTTT. This codes for CASSLRTGDATNEKLFF.